What follows are 5 T cell receptor beta chains derived from one specimen sequenced in a study of blood T cell repertoires in COVID-19. Clones were read by immunoSEQ multiplex PCR, and TCRdb kept only the in-frame ones, dropping some. The sample has more than 250,000 clones; over 75% are singletons. The sequenced sample consisted of peripheral blood. Source of these receptors: a man aged 50 to 60 with active or convalescent COVID-19.

V usage is TRBV28 and J usage is TRBJ1-6; 8 nucleotides align to TRBD1. Germline CDR1 and CDR2: MDHEN and SYDVKM. CDR3 size: 16 residues. Trimming at V came to 7 bases and at J to 3 bases, leaving 8 bases not matched to a gene. Here the CDR3 reads CASTGQGIHYNSPLHF. For the CDR3, the DNA is TGTGCCAGCACTGGACAGGGCATTCACTATAATTCACCCCTCCACTTT.

As for this clone: The sample has other DNA sequences that encode this CDR3 too. CDR3 residues: CASSLGLAKNIQYF. The CDR3 DNA is TGCGCCAGCAGCTTGGGGCTAGCCAAAAACATTCAGTACTTC. The V call is TRBV5-1, the J call TRBJ2-4; the D is unclear. CDR1 is SGHRS and CDR2 is YFSETQ in the germline V gene. Between the trimmed V and J ends, which lost 0 bases and 0 bases, there was a span of 4 bases. The CDR3 covers 14 residues.

The chain employs TRBV9 and TRBJ2-3, with D possibly matching TRBD1 (6 bases). Germline V gene lookup returns CDR1 SGDLS and CDR2 YYNGEE. Trimming removed 1 base from V and 1 base from J, with 19 bases in between. The CDR3 contains 18 residues. The chain's CDR3 is CASSVPKSPNRGTDTQYF. The CDR3 DNA follows: TGTGCCAGCAGCGTACCCAAGTCGCCCAACAGGGGCACAGATACGCAGTATTTT.

The rearrangement uses TRBV24-1 and TRBJ2-1; 13 bases map to TRBD2. CDR3 length: 20 amino acids. From germline, CDR1 is KGHDR and CDR2 SFDVKD. Germline trimming cut 4 bases from V and 0 bases from J; bases unmatched to any gene: 11. CDR3 DNA sequence: TGTGCCACCAGTGACCAACCCGGGACTAGCGGGACTGCCTCCTACAATGAGCAGTTCTTC. Its translation is CATSDQPGTSGTASYNEQFF.

The chain combines TRBV30 with TRBJ2-7; perhaps TRBD1 as D (6 bases). V shed 2 bases and J shed 2 bases, with 16 bases lying between them. Per the germline V gene, CDR1 is GTSNPN and CDR2 is SVGIG (reference sequence). The CDR3 length is 15 residues. The CDR3 spells CAWSPIDRYPYEQYF. In DNA, the CDR3 is TGTGCCTGGAGTCCAATAGACAGGTACCCCTACGAGCAGTACTTC.